This TCR beta chain is drawn from a study of blood T cell repertoires in COVID-19. Study in general: In each case, the material was cDNA or gDNA derived from T cells, B-cell-depleted T cells, or PBMCs.

The CDR3 extends over 13 amino acids. V was shortened by 6 bases and J by 3 bases, with 9 bases between the two germline ends. From germline, CDR1 is ENHRY and CDR2 SYGVKD. Method: immunoSEQ multiplex PCR; TCRdb's copy keeps in-frame clones and lacks some. The sample holds 200,000 to 250,000 clones, under 90% seen once. The sequenced sample consisted of peripheral blood. The TCR comes from a woman of 80 years or more with COVID-19, enrolled during active disease. The V gene is TRBV10-3, the J gene TRBJ1-5; D possibly corresponds to TRBD1 (5 bases). The CDR3 DNA is TGTGCCATCAGGGGGCAGAACAATCAGCCCCAGCATTTT. Amino acids: CAIRGQNNQPQHF.